Following are 9 T cell receptor beta chains from one sample sequenced in a study of T cell responses to AZD1222 COVID-19 vaccine (dated by TCRdb to the early 2020s). The library was made by the immunoSEQ multiplex PCR assay. TCRdb stores this immuneACCESS table with in-frame sequences only. Part of the clones is absent; in the studies checked, under half of the shortfall reflects unresolved V genes, and no reason is known for the rest. Recorded for this sample are tens of thousands of clones; approximately 80% of them occurred a single time. Of the sample, about 19% is held by the ten largest clones. Reading the label with the study, this specimen's time point is: baseline before first vaccination. The sequencing used peripheral blood, collected on day 0 of AZD1222 vaccination. All receptors derive from an adult in good health.

The chain uses TRBV9 and TRBJ2-3; 10 nucleotides line up with TRBD2. In germline, CDR1 is SGDLS, CDR2 YYNGEE. The CDR3 covers 18 residues. Losses at the gene ends were 4 bases for V and 6 bases for J; bases not matched to a gene: 17. Written as DNA, the CDR3 is TGTGCCAGCAGCCTAGATGGGGGGCTAGCGGGAGTCTCGGATACGCAGTATTTT. Its protein product is CASSLDGGLAGVSDTQYF. The entire variable domain, with the rest obtained from reference TRBV9 and TRBJ2-3, is as follows: DSGVTQTPKHLITATGQRVTLRCSPRSGDLSVYWYQQSLDQGLQFLIQYYNGEERAKGNILERFSAQQFPDLHSELNLSSLELGDSALYFCASSLDGGLAGVSDTQYFGPGTRLTVL.

The genes are TRBV19 and TRBJ1-2; TRBD1 agrees at 7 bases. This CDR3 is 14 amino acids long. The germline V gene has CDR1 LNHDA and CDR2 SQIVND (reference sequence). After removal of 6 bases from V and 2 bases from J, the junction contained 6 bases not matched to a gene. CDR3 residues: CASRLWTGNYGYTF. Here the CDR3 DNA reads TGTGCCAGTAGACTATGGACAGGAAACTATGGCTACACCTTC.

The chain links TRBV7-6 to TRBJ1-5; D remains ambiguous. Germline CDR1 and CDR2: SGHVS and FNYEAQ. Trimming removed 5 bases at V and 0 bases at J, with 17 bases between. The CDR3 contains 17 residues. CDR3 sequence (DNA): TGTGCCAGCAGCCTGTCCCCGTCCGTTTATAGCAATCAGCCCCAGCATTTT. This sequence encodes CASSLSPSVYSNQPQHF.

This chain links TRBV11-2 with TRBJ2-3; 9 nucleotides agree with TRBD1. The V and J ends lost 6 bases and 6 bases, in that order; junction bases with no gene match: 10. Germline lookup yields CDR1 SGHAT and CDR2 FQNNGV. This CDR3 is 15 amino acids long. CDR3 DNA: TGTGCCAGCAGGTCGATTCGGACAGGGGACGATACGCAGTATTTT. Protein product: CASRSIRTGDDTQYF. Together with reference TRBV11-2 and TRBJ2-3, the CDR3 gives the full variable domain: EAGVAQSPRYKIIEKRQSVAFWCNPISGHATLYWYQQILGQGPKLLIQFQNNGVVDDSQLPKDRFSAERLKGVDSTLKIQPAKLEDSAVYLCASRSIRTGDDTQYFGPGTRLTVL.

The V and J genes are TRBV18 and TRBJ1-3; tentatively, D is TRBD1 (6 bases). This CDR3 spans 15 amino acids. V lost 3 bases, J lost 0 bases, and 9 bases lay in between. Germline assignment: CDR1 KGHSH and CDR2 LQKENI. The CDR3 DNA reads TGTGCCAGCTCACCCTGGACAGCCTCTGGAAACACCATATATTTT. The encoded protein is CASSPWTASGNTIYF.

This chain links TRBV10-3 with TRBJ2-2, with D possibly TRBD2 on 6 matching bases. The CDR3 consists of 15 residues. CDR1 and CDR2 (germline): ENHRY, SYGVKD. Between the trimmed V and J ends, which lost 9 bases and 5 bases, there was a span of 19 bases. CDR3 region: CAMRAEGRGTGELFF. As DNA, the CDR3 is TGTGCCATGCGGGCTGAGGGCCGGGGGACCGGGGAGCTGTTTTTT.

CDR3 loop: CASLGRLNEKLFF. The DNA for the CDR3 is TGTGCCAGCCTAGGTCGACTTAATGAAAAACTGTTTTTT. This chain links TRBV28 with TRBJ1-4; D uncertain. Germline loops: CDR1 MDHEN, CDR2 SYDVKM. The V and J ends lost 8 bases and 4 bases respectively, with 11 bases between them. This CDR3 region has 13 residues.

The chain carries TRBV7-9 and TRBJ2-3; 9 bases match TRBD1. The germline V gene has CDR1 SEHNR and CDR2 FQNEAQ (reference sequence). The CDR3 extends over 16 amino acids. J was trimmed by 4 bases and V by 3 bases; bases with no gene match: 8. CDR3 loop: CASSFRGTGISDTQYF. The CDR3 DNA reads TGTGCCAGCAGCTTCCGGGGGACAGGGATCTCAGATACGCAGTATTTT. Looking up the rest from reference TRBV7-9 and TRBJ2-3 gives the full variable domain: DTGVSQNPRHKITKRGQNVTFRCDPISEHNRLYWYRQTLGQGPEFLTYFQNEAQLEKSRLLSDRFSAERPKGSFSTLEIQRTEQGDSAMYLCASSFRGTGISDTQYFGPGTRLTVL.

V gene TRBV21-1 combines with J gene TRBJ1-2; the table's TRBD1 call for D was not verified on the DNA. TRBV21-1 is annotated as a pseudogene. This CDR3 has 13 residues. The CDR3 DNA sequence: TGTGCCAGCAGAGGCAGGGTGGACTATGGCTACACCTTC. Translation gives CASRGRVDYGYTF.